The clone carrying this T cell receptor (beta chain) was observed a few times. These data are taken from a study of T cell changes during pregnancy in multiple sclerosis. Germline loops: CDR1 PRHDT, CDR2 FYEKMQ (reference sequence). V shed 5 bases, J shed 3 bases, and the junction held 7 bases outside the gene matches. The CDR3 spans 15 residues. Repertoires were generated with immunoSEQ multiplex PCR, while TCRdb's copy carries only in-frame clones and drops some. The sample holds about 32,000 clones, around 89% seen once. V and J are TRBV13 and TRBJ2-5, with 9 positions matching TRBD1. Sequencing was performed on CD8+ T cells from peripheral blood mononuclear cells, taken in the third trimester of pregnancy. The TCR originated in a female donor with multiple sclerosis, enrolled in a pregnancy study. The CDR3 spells CASSIRGQGEETQYF. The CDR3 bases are TGTGCCAGCAGCATAAGGGGACAGGGAGAAGAGACCCAGTACTTC.